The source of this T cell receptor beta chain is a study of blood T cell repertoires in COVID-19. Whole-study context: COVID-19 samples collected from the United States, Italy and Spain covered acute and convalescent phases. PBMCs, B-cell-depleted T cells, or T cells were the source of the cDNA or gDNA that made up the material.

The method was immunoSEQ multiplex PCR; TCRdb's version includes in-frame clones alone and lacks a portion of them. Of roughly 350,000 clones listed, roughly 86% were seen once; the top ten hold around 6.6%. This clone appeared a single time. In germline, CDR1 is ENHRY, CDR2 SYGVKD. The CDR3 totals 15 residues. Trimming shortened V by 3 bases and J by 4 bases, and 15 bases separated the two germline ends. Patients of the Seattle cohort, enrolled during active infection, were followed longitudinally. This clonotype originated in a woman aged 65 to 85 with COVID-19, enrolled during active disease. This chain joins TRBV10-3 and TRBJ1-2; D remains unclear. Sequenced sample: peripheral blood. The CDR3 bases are TGTGCCATCAGTGAAGGTTGGAACAGCTTCTATGGCTACACCTTC. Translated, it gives CAISEGWNSFYGYTF.